This T cell receptor beta chain was profiled in a study of blood T cell repertoires in COVID-19. The germline V gene has CDR1 SGHVS and CDR2 FQNEAQ. V lost 9 bases, J lost 6 bases, and 9 bases lay in between. The CDR3 contains 11 residues. Method: immunoSEQ multiplex PCR; TCRdb's copy keeps in-frame clones and lacks some. The repertoire consists of roughly 150,000 clones, with 80% to 90% occurring once and the leading ten covering approximately 6.1%. The TCR sequence derives from a man older than 75 with acute or convalescent COVID-19. The material sequenced was peripheral blood. The chain couples TRBV7-8 to TRBJ2-1; possible D gene TRBD2, 5 bases. The CDR3 reads CASTRANEQFF. The DNA for the CDR3 is TGTGCCAGTACTAGGGCCAATGAGCAGTTCTTC.